The clone carrying this T cell receptor beta chain was seen ten or more times. Its target is unknown. These data are taken from a study of blood T cells in healthy people across ages. Study results and limitations: Estimates of total diversity, which came from one million sequenced T cells, were considered to be underestimates. The long-lived group displayed more naive CD4+ cells, plus higher diversity, than the aged donors did.

A second roughly 6 to 11 cycle PCR used barcoded and J-beta primers. Each CDR3 protein is one row after TCRdb ran MiXCR on the 5' RACE reads. The sample gives almost 1 million distinct CDR3 sequences, 51% of which show up once; over 20% is in the top ten. This CDR3 is built from 15 residues. The V gene end was trimmed by 1 base and the J gene end by 5 bases; junction bases not matched to a gene: 7. CDR1 is SGHTA, CDR2 FQGNSA, per germline. This rearrangement joins TRBV7-2 to TRBJ2-5; the match to TRBD1 covers 7 bases. The sample consisted of blood. This TCR came from a woman in her sixties or seventies in good health. The CDR3 coding sequence is TGTGCCAGCAGCTTAGGGGGAAACAGGGGCGAGACCCAGTACTTC. Its translation is CASSLGGNRGETQYF.